This TCR beta chain was retrieved from a study of patients and donors after allogeneic stem cell transplantation. This CDR3 is built from 12 residues. Germline V gives CDR1 LGHDT, CDR2 YNNKEL (reference sequence). The V end lost 5 bases, the J end lost 15 bases, and 17 bases lay between the germline ends. TCRdb fed the RT-PCR reads into MiXCR, producing one record per CDR3 protein. Of about 960,000 distinct CDR3 sequences listed, approximately 19% were seen once; the top ten hold roughly 6%. This clonotype has only a few counts. Sequenced sample: blood, either unsorted or a sorted T cell fraction (not recorded which). The chain carries TRBV3-1 and TRBJ2-1; possible D gene TRBD2, 6 bases. The sequence came from a human donor who was either an allogeneic HSCT recipient or a stem cell or donor lymphocyte infusion donor (not recorded which). It is not recorded whose cells these are; they may come from a transplant donor. The DNA for the CDR3 is TGTGCCAGCAGCGACCGGGAGAGGCAGTGGTTCTTC. This sequence encodes CASSDRERQWFF.